This T cell receptor (beta chain) emerged from a study of CD8 T cells in ankylosing spondylitis. Study-wide findings and caveats: Previously reported in reactive arthritis synovial fluid and blood were some of the motif variants. The study looked at matched synovial fluid samples from ankylosing spondylitis patients. Disease-linked clones were reported to be significantly enriched there.

This clonotype was seen repeatedly, ten times or more. No antigen is known for it. For TCR beta, libraries came from quantitative 5'-RACE with molecular barcodes. MiXCR, applied by TCRdb to the 5' RACE reads, yields one record per CDR3 protein. The sample lists around 210,000 distinct CDR3 sequences, approximately 8% occurring once. From germline, CDR1 is DFQATT and CDR2 SNEGSKA (reference sequence). The CDR3 is 15 amino acids. The germline V and J ends were trimmed by 6 bases and 5 bases, with 22 bases remaining between them. The sequenced material came from blood, either unsorted or a sorted T cell fraction (not recorded which). The rearrangement links TRBV20-1 to TRBJ1-1; tentatively, D is TRBD1 (5 bases). The receptor was isolated from a female donor with ankylosing spondylitis or in good health (not recorded which). This CDR3 reads CSARVGAGTGTEAFF. The DNA for the CDR3 is TGCAGTGCCAGGGTAGGCGCTGGAACGGGGACTGAAGCTTTCTTT.